A selection of T cell receptor beta chains follows, all from one sample in a study of T cell changes during pregnancy in multiple sclerosis. The table came from immunoSEQ multiplex PCR; TCRdb's copy has only in-frame clones and leaves some out. The table has about 69,000 clones, over 75% seen once. This material consisted of CD4+ T cells from peripheral blood mononuclear cells, taken in the third trimester of pregnancy. The receptors stem from a female donor in good health, enrolled as a control in a pregnancy study. Each CDR3 is given with its conserved first and last residue. The D gene is left open where the match is weak. Where a row states a size, it is once, few, many or the class of an expanded clone; other rows omit it.

V gene	clone size	D gene	J gene	CDR3 protein	CDR3 DNA
TRBV5-1	-	-	TRBJ2-7	CASSLVGSSYEQYF	TGCGCCAGCAGCTTGGTAGGGAGCTCCTACGAGCAGTACTTC
TRBV30	once	TRBD2	TRBJ2-1	CAWGNGLAEYNEQFF	TGTGCCTGGGGAAATGGACTAGCGGAGTACAATGAGCAGTTCTTC
TRBV5-1	-	-	TRBJ1-2	CASSEGPGDNYGYTF	TGCGCCAGCAGCGAGGGTCCGGGAGATAACTATGGCTACACCTTC
TRBV11-2	-	-	TRBJ2-7	CASSLMDIRHYEQYF	TGTGCCAGCAGCTTAATGGACATCCGCCACTACGAGCAGTACTTC
TRBV7-2	-	TRBD1	TRBJ1-1	CASSSQGAVTEAFF	TGTGCCAGCAGCTCACAGGGGGCAGTCACTGAAGCTTTCTTT
TRBV5-6	once	TRBD2	TRBJ2-5	CASSFLAGRNYQETQYF	TGTGCCAGCAGCTTTCTAGCGGGGCGTAACTACCAAGAGACCCAGTACTTC
TRBV6-1	-	TRBD1	TRBJ2-6	CASSGDRPISGANVLTF	TGTGCCAGCAGTGGGGACAGGCCCATCTCTGGGGCCAACGTCCTGACTTTC
TRBV10-3	-	-	TRBJ1-3	CAIGALPGNTIYF	TGTGCCATCGGGGCCCTGCCTGGAAACACCATATATTTT
TRBV5-1	few	TRBD1	TRBJ1-1	CASRIAYRGPTEAFF	TGCGCCAGCAGAATTGCGTACAGGGGTCCTACTGAAGCTTTCTTT
TRBV7-2	-	-	TRBJ1-2	CASSQPQGYGYTF	TGTGCCAGCAGCCAGCCCCAGGGCTATGGCTACACCTTC
TRBV13	-	TRBD1	TRBJ1-4	CASSSYRGNNEKLFF	TGTGCCAGCAGTTCGTACAGGGGAAATAATGAAAAACTGTTTTTT
TRBV11-3	-	TRBD1	TRBJ2-7	CASSLSGGLRAVGAYEQYF	TGTGCCAGCAGCTTATCAGGGGGCCTACGAGCAGTCGGGGCCTACGAGCAGTACTTC
TRBV5-1	once	-	TRBJ2-2	CASSFGRGVNTGELFF	TGCGCCAGCAGCTTCGGCAGGGGGGTTAACACCGGGGAGCTGTTTTTT
TRBV4-2	-	-	TRBJ1-1	CASSQDRAGKDRAFF	TGTGCCAGCAGCCAAGATCGGGCAGGGAAGGATAGAGCTTTCTTT
TRBV30	-	-	TRBJ1-2	CAWSIGTMYGYTF	TGTGCCTGGAGTATCGGGACAATGTATGGCTACACCTTC
TRBV30	-	TRBD2	TRBJ2-7	CAWSVRLIGGASEQYF	TGTGCCTGGAGTGTACGACTAATCGGGGGGGCCTCCGAGCAGTACTTC
TRBV30	-	-	TRBJ1-3	CAWSAGLNSGNTIYF	TGTGCCTGGAGCGCCGGTTTGAACTCTGGAAACACCATATATTTT
TRBV6-1	-	-	TRBJ1-3	CASSEAGGSGNTIYF	TGTGCCAGCAGTGAAGCAGGGGGCTCTGGAAACACCATATATTTT
TRBV5-1	once	-	TRBJ2-7	CASSRGAVDEQYF	TGCGCCAGCAGCCGGGGGGCAGTGGACGAGCAGTACTTC
TRBV27	-	-	TRBJ1-5	CASSLSPFSGNQPQHF	TGTGCCAGCAGTTTATCCCCCTTTTCCGGCAATCAGCCCCAGCATTTT
TRBV7-2	-	-	TRBJ2-7	CASSSPTGSYEQYF	TGTGCCAGCAGCTCCCCGACCGGGTCCTACGAGCAGTACTTC
TRBV19	-	-	TRBJ1-5	CASSTFAGMADQPQHF	TGTGCCAGTAGTACCTTCGCGGGGATGGCGGATCAGCCCCAGCATTTT
TRBV11-3	-	TRBD1	TRBJ1-6	CASSWTGGNSPLHF	TGTGCCAGCAGCTGGACAGGGGGAAATTCACCCCTCCACTTT
TRBV29-1	once	-	TRBJ1-1	CSVVGGWTEAFF	TGCAGCGTTGTGGGGGGTTGGACTGAAGCTTTCTTT
TRBV5-1	-	TRBD1	TRBJ2-2	CASRRTGETGELFF	TGCGCCAGCAGAAGGACAGGGGAAACCGGGGAGCTGTTTTTT
TRBV7-3	-	TRBD1	TRBJ1-1	CASSLNSGQLNTEAFF	TGTGCCAGCAGCCTAAATTCGGGACAGCTGAACACTGAAGCTTTCTTT
TRBV30	-	TRBD1	TRBJ1-5	CAWSGQDRAGQPQHF	TGTGCCTGGAGCGGCCAGGACAGGGCAGGTCAGCCCCAGCATTTT
TRBV7-2	-	-	TRBJ1-5	CASSFNNQPQHF	TGTGCCAGCAGCTTCAACAATCAGCCCCAGCATTTT
TRBV4-3	-	-	TRBJ2-1	CASSQDKGGAWNEQFF	TGCGCCAGCAGCCAAGATAAAGGGGGTGCTTGGAATGAGCAGTTCTTC
TRBV2	-	-	TRBJ1-5	CASSYQGPSNQPQHF	TGTGCCAGCAGTTATCAGGGGCCGAGCAATCAGCCCCAGCATTTT
TRBV19	-	-	TRBJ1-2	CASTQGPYGYTF	TGTGCCAGTACACAGGGACCTTATGGCTACACCTTC
TRBV5-1	-	TRBD1	TRBJ1-1	CASSPGTGRNTEAFF	TGCGCCAGCAGCCCGGGGACAGGCCGAAACACTGAAGCTTTCTTT
TRBV11-3	-	-	TRBJ2-1	CASSPGVEVFDEQFF	TGTGCCAGCAGCCCCGGGGTTGAAGTGTTCGATGAGCAGTTCTTC
TRBV4-3	-	-	TRBJ2-1	CASSQDRGTILYNEQFF	TGCGCCAGCAGCCAAGATCGAGGGACAATTCTCTACAATGAGCAGTTCTTC
TRBV10-3	-	TRBD1	TRBJ1-2	CAISGTGTNGYTF	TGTGCCATCAGTGGGACAGGTACCAATGGCTACACCTTC
TRBV5-1	-	-	TRBJ2-7	CASSLGLDLYEQYF	TGCGCCAGCAGCTTGGGACTAGACCTGTACGAGCAGTACTTC
TRBV6-5	-	-	TRBJ2-1	CASSTGYNEQFF	TGTGCCAGCAGTACAGGGTACAATGAGCAGTTCTTC
TRBV7-8	-	-	TRBJ1-1	CASSLNGRSTEAFF	TGTGCCAGCAGCTTGAACGGAAGGAGCACTGAAGCTTTCTTT
TRBV6-5	-	TRBD2	TRBJ2-3	CASIQQSGGRQYF	TGTGCCAGCATCCAGCAAAGCGGGGGGAGGCAGTATTTT
TRBV6-1	-	-	TRBJ1-1	CASLVTGNTEAFF	TGTGCCAGCCTAGTAACAGGGAACACTGAAGCTTTCTTT
TRBV7-3	once	-	TRBJ2-2	CASSLVGANTGELFF	TGTGCCAGCAGTCTTGTAGGAGCGAACACCGGGGAGCTGTTTTTT
TRBV11-2	-	-	TRBJ2-3	CASSPTDTQYF	TGTGCCAGCAGCCCAACAGATACGCAGTATTTT
TRBV4-3	-	TRBD1	TRBJ1-2	CASSQDGQGGYGYTF	TGCGCCAGCAGCCAAGATGGGCAGGGGGGCTATGGCTACACCTTC
TRBV9	few	-	TRBJ2-2	CASSIRDSGELFF	TGTGCCAGCAGCATCCGGGACTCCGGGGAGCTGTTTTTT
TRBV11-2	-	TRBD1	TRBJ1-6	CASSLRDRGNSPLHF	TGTGCCAGCAGCCTCCGGGACAGGGGAAATTCACCCCTCCACTTT
TRBV19	-	-	TRBJ2-1	CASSIGQSYYNEQFF	TGTGCCAGTAGTATAGGACAGTCCTACTACAATGAGCAGTTCTTC
TRBV5-4	-	TRBD1	TRBJ2-7	CASSPDRGDEQYF	TGTGCCAGCAGCCCGGACAGGGGGGACGAGCAGTACTTC
TRBV19	-	-	TRBJ1-1	CASSINRATEAFF	TGTGCCAGTAGTATAAACAGGGCCACTGAAGCTTTCTTT
TRBV12-5	-	-	TRBJ1-1	CASGLNSEAFF	TGTGCTAGTGGTTTGAACAGTGAAGCTTTCTTT
TRBV30	-	TRBD1	TRBJ1-2	CARQRDREGYTF	TGTGCCCGCCAAAGGGACAGGGAGGGCTACACCTTC
TRBV6-5	-	-	TRBJ2-7	CASRSPGTSEQYF	TGTGCCAGCAGATCGCCCGGGACATCGGAGCAGTACTTC
TRBV9	-	TRBD1	TRBJ1-3	CASSVMPGQISGNTIYF	TGTGCCAGCAGCGTAATGCCGGGACAGATCTCTGGAAACACCATATATTTT
TRBV10-3	-	-	TRBJ1-1	CAISEVRGSEAFF	TGTGCCATCAGTGAGGTCAGAGGGTCTGAAGCTTTCTTT
TRBV7-6	once	-	TRBJ1-2	CASSPGYGYTF	TGTGCCAGCAGTCCCGGGTATGGCTACACCTTC